This TCR beta chain was identified in a study of human T cells and chemical hapten exposure. Study-wide background: In the sensitization step, 2% DPC was placed on about 2 cm by about 2 cm of upper inner arm skin. Broader study findings: Because they had alopecia, donors may respond immunologically unlike healthy people. No alteration of TCRs above 1 in 1000 frequency was seen with DPC sensitization.

Trimming took 6 bases from V and 2 from J; bases not matched to a gene: 10. The length of the CDR3 is 15 residues. Germline lookup yields CDR1 MNHEY and CDR2 SMNVEV (reference sequence). Using its own MiXCR run on the RACE reads, TCRdb lists one record per CDR3 protein. The table shows about 120,000 distinct CDR3 sequences, with roughly 13% occurring only once. This clonotype was found a few times. The antigen remains unidentified. Sample time point: patch test 1, 2 weeks after DPC sensitization. Treatment defined: therapeutic diphenylcyclopropenone sensitization with weekly scalp DPC. Ahead of each patch test application, blood was drawn.

V is TRBV27 and J is TRBJ2-7; 7 bases agree with TRBD1. The source is a man between 18 and 35 years old with alopecia areata. Some clones in this sample may be carry-over from other donors' samples. The sample was whole blood, taken in connection with sensitization to the hapten diphenylcyclopropenone (DPC). For the CDR3, the DNA is TGTGCCAGCAGCCAATCCGGGACAGAAACCTACGAGCAGTACTTC. This codes for CASSQSGTETYEQYF.